Following are 2 T cell receptor beta chains from one sample sequenced in a study of cytomegalovirus exposure and HLA in healthy donors. PCR involved 60 Vbeta and 13 Jbeta primers. Libraries were prepared by immunoSEQ multiplex PCR; TCRdb keeps only in-frame clonotypes and omits some of them. This table has approximately 150,000 clones, 70% to 80% appearing once. Source material: PBMCs. All receptors come from a woman in her twenties or thirties in good health and CMV-seropositive.

V gene TRBV6-5 combines with J gene TRBJ2-6; the D is unclear. From germline, CDR1 is MNHEY and CDR2 SVGAGI. V was trimmed by 4 bases and J by 2 bases, leaving 6 bases between them. CDR3 length: 14 amino acids. Here the CDR3 reads CASSSRAGANVLTF. The CDR3 DNA sequence: TGTGCCAGCAGTTCCCGAGCTGGGGCCAACGTCCTGACTTTC.

This rearrangement joins TRBV19 to TRBJ2-1; D is unclear. Germline V gene data show CDR1 as LNHDA and CDR2 as SQIVND (reference sequence). The V gene lost 7 bases and the J gene lost 7 bases, with 23 bases spanning the gap. The length of the CDR3 is 16 residues. The CDR3 DNA reads TGTGCCAGTACCCCGCCAGGCCCAGAGCCGATTAATGAGCAGTTCTTC. Amino acids: CASTPPGPEPINEQFF.